This T cell receptor (beta chain) came from a study of tissue T cells after allogeneic stem cell transplantation. Study-wide findings and caveats: TCR repertoires tracked anatomic similarity, regardless of disease or transplant status.

A remark on this clone: The target antigen is unknown. Germline and genes here are mouse. The sequenced fragment ends 1 residue before the CDR3 boundary, so the rest is inferred from the germline J gene.

J lost 7 bases, V lost 2 bases, and 5 bases had no gene match. Per germline, CDR1 GKSSPN and CDR2 SITVG. The CDR3 consists of 13 residues. This sample's time point: mouse harvest day 7 after allogeneic transplant. The graft held 10^6 splenic CD5+ T cells and 10^7 T-cell-depleted bone marrow cells. Sequencing was performed with immunoSEQ multiplex PCR; in TCRdb, only in-frame clones are kept and a portion is missing. Counted here are around 1,300 clones, around 55% occurring once; the ten biggest clones make up 10% to 15%. The chain combines TRBV31 with TRBJ2-7; TRBD2 matches 10 bases. Sequencing was done on a sample of liver tissue. This clonotype was obtained from a female BALB/c mouse given C57BL/6 T cells with graft-versus-host disease after an allogeneic hematopoietic cell transplant. CDR3 sequence reads: CAWSSGGAREQYF. The CDR3 DNA, read in part, is TGTGCCTGGAGTTCTGGGGGGGCGAGGGAACAGTAC.